This T cell receptor (beta chain) was observed in a study of TIL therapy for anti-PD-1-resistant metastatic lung cancer. The time point is: pre-treatment sample, taken before nivolumab and TIL therapy. The tumor samples were excised metastases, mostly pleural nodules or supraclavicular lymph nodes. Stage 4 NSCLC adults joined between late 2017 and January 2020. General observations from the study: Compared with baseline intratumoral T cells, expanded TIL cultures were more clonal and less diverse (around 5.7% vs 31%). Treatment-naive, never-smoker and oncogene-addicted patients were overrepresented in this highly selected cohort.

Sequencing used immunoSEQ v3. Sequencing depth was 1.9 million or so read pairs for survey level, roughly 4.5-6 million for deep. Data came from immunoSEQ multiplex PCR; TCRdb stores just in-frame clones and leaves some out. The repertoire holds about 100,000 clones, 65% seen once, with about a tenth in the top ten. Details on this clone: Its antigen is unknown.

The TCR sequence derives from a person aged 25 to 85 with non-small cell lung cancer. Material: tumor tissue, obtained at baseline.

Here the CDR3 DNA reads TGTGCCTGGAGGGGACAGGGGTCATCACCCCTCCACTTT. Its protein product is CAWRGQGSSPLHF. The rearrangement links TRBV30 to TRBJ1-6; 10 bases fit TRBD1. V was clipped by 3 bases and J by 10 bases; unmatched bases: 3. Germline CDR1 GTSNPN, CDR2 SVGIG (reference sequence). The CDR3 extends over 13 amino acids. The whole variable domain, remainder taken from reference TRBV30 and TRBJ1-6, is SQTIHQWPATLVQPVGSPLSLECTVEGTSNPNLYWYRQAAGRGLQLLFYSVGIGQISSEVPQNLSASRPQDRQFILSSKKLLLSDSGFYLCAWRGQGSSPLHFGNGTRLTVT.